Detailed here is one T cell receptor (beta chain). The CDR3 extends over 14 amino acids. Germline assignment: CDR1 MNHNY and CDR2 SVGAGI (reference sequence). Trimming stripped 0 bases from V and 3 bases from J, with 5 bases between. The sample belongs to a study of T cells after posttransplantation cyclophosphamide. Clones were read by immunoSEQ multiplex PCR, and TCRdb kept only the in-frame ones, dropping some. The sample records tens of thousands of clones, approximately 98% being singletons. The TCR comes from a man aged 40-49 years in good health, CMV-negative, and a related stem cell transplant donor. V usage is TRBV6-6 and J usage is TRBJ2-2; D unresolved. The specimen was naive CD8+ T cells sorted from PBMCs. CDR3 nucleotides: TGTGCCAGCAGTTACTCGAGGTACACCGGGGAGCTGTTTTTT. Its translation: CASSYSRYTGELFF.